This TCR beta chain was identified in a study of cytomegalovirus exposure and HLA in healthy donors. Study overall: As released early, the data held 65 million to 90 million unique TCRs from HLA-typed donors. Study-level findings and limits: In a later analysis, parvovirus B19, influenza, CMV and Epstein-Barr virus appeared linked to several top co-occurrence clusters.

The PCR used 60 Vbeta and 13 Jbeta primers. Profiled with immunoSEQ multiplex PCR; TCRdb holds only in-frame clones, not every one. Of about 140,000 clones in the sample, roughly 80% were seen once. The CDR3 is made up of 11 amino acids. V lost 3 bases, J lost 14 bases, and 8 bases lay in between. Per the germline V gene, CDR1 is SNHLY and CDR2 is FYNNEI. About this clone itself: Antigen unknown.

The chain recombines TRBV2 with TRBJ1-6; D is possibly TRBD1 (5 bases). Sequenced sample: PBMCs. The receptor comes from a male donor in good health and CMV-seronegative. The CDR3 is CASSDRESLHF. The CDR3 DNA reads as TGTGCCAGCAGTGACAGGGAATCCCTCCACTTT.